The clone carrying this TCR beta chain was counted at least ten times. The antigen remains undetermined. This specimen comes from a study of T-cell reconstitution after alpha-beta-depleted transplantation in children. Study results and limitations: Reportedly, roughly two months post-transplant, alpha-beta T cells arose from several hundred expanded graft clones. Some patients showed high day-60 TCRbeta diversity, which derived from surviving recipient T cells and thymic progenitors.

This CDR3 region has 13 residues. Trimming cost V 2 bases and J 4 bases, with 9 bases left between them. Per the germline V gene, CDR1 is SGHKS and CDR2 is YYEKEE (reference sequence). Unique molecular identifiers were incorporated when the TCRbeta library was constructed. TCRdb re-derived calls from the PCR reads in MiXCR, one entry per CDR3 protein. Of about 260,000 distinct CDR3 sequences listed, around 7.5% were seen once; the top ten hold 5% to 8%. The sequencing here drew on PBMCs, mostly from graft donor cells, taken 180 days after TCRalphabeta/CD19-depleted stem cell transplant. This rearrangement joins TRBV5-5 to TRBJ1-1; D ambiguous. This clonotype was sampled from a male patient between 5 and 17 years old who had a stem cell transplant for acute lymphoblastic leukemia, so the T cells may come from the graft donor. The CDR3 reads CASSFGWGTEAFF. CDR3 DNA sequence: TGTGCCAGCAGCTTTGGTTGGGGCACTGAAGCTTTCTTT. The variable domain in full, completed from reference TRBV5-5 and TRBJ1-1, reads DAGVTQSPTHLIKTRGQQVTLRCSPISGHKSVSWYQQVLGQGPQFIFQYYEKEERGRGNFPDRFSARQFPNYSSELNVNALLLGDSALYLCASSFGWGTEAFFGQGTRLTVV.